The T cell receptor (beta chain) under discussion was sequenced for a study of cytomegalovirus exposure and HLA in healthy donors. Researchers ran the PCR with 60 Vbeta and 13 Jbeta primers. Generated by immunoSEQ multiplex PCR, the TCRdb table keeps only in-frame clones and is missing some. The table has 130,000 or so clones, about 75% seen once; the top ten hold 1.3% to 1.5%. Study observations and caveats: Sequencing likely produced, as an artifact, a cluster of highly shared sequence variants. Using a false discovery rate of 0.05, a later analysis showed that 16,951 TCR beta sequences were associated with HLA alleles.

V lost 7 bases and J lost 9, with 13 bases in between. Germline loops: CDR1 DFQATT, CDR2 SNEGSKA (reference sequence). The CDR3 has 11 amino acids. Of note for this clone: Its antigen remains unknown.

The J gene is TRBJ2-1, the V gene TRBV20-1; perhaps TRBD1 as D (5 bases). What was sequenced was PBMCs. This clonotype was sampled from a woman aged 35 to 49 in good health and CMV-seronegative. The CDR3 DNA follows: TGCAGTGTCGCCAGGGCGGTTGAGCAGTTCTTC. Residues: CSVARAVEQFF.